This TCR beta chain was observed in a study of tumor T cells in aggressive B-cell lymphoma. CDR3 length: 16 amino acids. Trimming left V 4 bases short and J 5 bases short, with 21 bases between. CDR1 and CDR2 from the germline V gene are MGHRA and YSYEKL. The assay was immunoSEQ multiplex PCR, and TCRdb's table has in-frame clones only and misses some. This table has about 11,000 clones, 80% to 95% appearing once. The sequence derives from an adult with diffuse large B cell lymphoma. The chain employs TRBV4-1 and TRBJ2-7, with D maybe TRBD2 (6 bases). Sequenced: tumor tissue. The CDR3 loop reads CASSPDKGTGVDEQYF. The DNA of the CDR3 is TGCGCCAGCAGCCCAGACAAGGGAACGGGGGTGGACGAGCAGTACTTC.